This is a list of T cell receptor beta chains from one sample in a study of blood T cell repertoires in COVID-19. TCRdb's copy holds only in-frame clones and misses some; the assay was immunoSEQ multiplex PCR. This table holds under 150,000 clones, roughly 88% found once. Material for sequencing was PBMCs or T cells enriched from blood (not recorded which). The receptors stem from a woman aged 25 to 45 with acute COVID-19. The CDR3 runs from the conserved cysteine through the conserved F or W.

CAIRQAGQGPTEAFF	TRBV10-3	TRBJ1-1
CASSLWEGSGNTIYF	TRBV5-1	TRBJ1-3
CASSLLSGNYEQYF	TRBV13	TRBJ2-7
CASSYPPDGMLSYEQYF	TRBV6-2/TRBV6-3	TRBJ2-7
CASRERYSPLHF	TRBV25-1	TRBJ1-6
CASSLVGGVGTGELFF	TRBV7-2	TRBJ2-2
CASNTGVLSTEAFF	TRBV19	TRBJ1-1
CAWSVPGASYYGYTF	TRBV30	TRBJ1-2
CASSLAGGYEQYF	TRBV12-3/TRBV12-4	TRBJ2-7
CASAPKAGVPYF	TRBV5-6	TRBJ2-3
CASSPILLHTEAFF	TRBV18	TRBJ1-1
CASSYSDRGYQPQHF	TRBV6-2/TRBV6-3	TRBJ1-5
CASSPGQGGQQYF	TRBV18	TRBJ2-7
CASSLQGAPPAGELFF	TRBV19	TRBJ2-2
CASTLRGRSYNEQFF	TRBV13	TRBJ2-1
CASSLARGGTGYYGYTF	TRBV7-2	TRBJ1-2
CSVAGVGGTSFPNEQFF	TRBV29-1	TRBJ2-1
CASRPGAGEQYF	TRBV6-6	TRBJ2-7
CASSLTGVTYNEQFF	TRBV28	TRBJ2-1
CASSQETGLGDQPQHF	TRBV4-3	TRBJ1-5
CASSRVGTGIWPQHF	TRBV19	TRBJ1-5
CAIRGDRDTGELFF	TRBV10-3	TRBJ2-2
CASSFDRGTDEQYF	TRBV5-1	TRBJ2-7
CASSWSTGGQETQYF	TRBV5-4	TRBJ2-5
CASSRRQIQETQYF	TRBV11-2	TRBJ2-5